This TCR beta chain was captured in a study of blood T cell repertoires in COVID-19. Here immunoSEQ multiplex PCR was the method, and the copy in TCRdb shows in-frame clones only, minus some. Among a few hundred thousand clones listed, nearly 90% were seen once. Trimming shortened V by 4 bases and J by 5 bases, and 9 bases separated the two germline ends. The CDR3 spans 12 residues. Germline CDR1 and CDR2: MNHEY and SVGEGT. This chain joins TRBV6-2 or TRBV6-3 and TRBJ2-7; the D gene is possibly TRBD1 (7 bases). The sequencing sample was made of PBMCs or T cells enriched from blood (not recorded which). This receptor was obtained from a woman under 30 with acute COVID-19. The CDR3 protein is CASSWRGHEQYF. CDR3 nucleotides: TGTGCCAGCAGTTGGAGGGGGCACGAGCAGTACTTC.